One and the same sample provided the 27 T cell receptor beta chains below, sequenced in a study of graft-versus-host responses after intestinal transplantation. The culture paired approximately 200,000 irradiated violet-dye-labeled stimulators with approximately 200,000 CFSE-labeled responders. Repertoires were generated with immunoSEQ multiplex PCR, while TCRdb's copy carries only in-frame clones and drops some. The sample contains 20,000 or so clones, 30% to 40% of which appear only once. The specimen comprised alloreactive CD8+ T cells from a mixed lymphocyte reaction culture, sampled before intestinal transplant. The subset was: CFSE-low proliferating T cells sorted from roughly 6-day pre-transplant mixed lymphocyte reaction (GvH or HvG direction). The receptor source for this set is a human patient who received an intestinal transplant.

This clone occurred a few times. The chain uses TRBV4-1 and TRBJ2-7; D not resolved. CDR1 is MGHRA, CDR2 YSYEKL, per germline. Trimming pared 3 bases from V and 7 bases from J, leaving 19 bases between. The CDR3 is 15 amino acids. CDR3: CASSHPLGAVREQYF. CDR3 bases: TGCGCCAGCAGCCACCCATTAGGAGCAGTTAGAGAGCAGTACTTC.

This clone counts as medium-sized. The chain couples TRBV6-1 to TRBJ2-7, with a weak D call TRBD1 (6 bases). This CDR3 comprises 16 residues. V was pared by 1 base and J by 0 bases, with 13 bases between. Germline CDR1 MNHNS, CDR2 SASEGT. CDR3 amino acids: CASSEVGTPYSYEQYF. The CDR3 DNA follows: TGTGCCAGCAGTGAAGTAGGGACACCTTACTCCTACGAGCAGTACTTC.

In regard to this clone: The junction differs from germline at one of its ends, possibly a read error. The V gene is TRBV9, the J gene TRBJ2-2; TRBD1 or TRBD2 may be the D gene (7 bases each). The CDR3 is 16 residues long. Germline CDR1 is SGDLS and CDR2 is YYNGEE. DNA of the CDR3: TGTGCCCGCAGCGTAGCAGGGGGGGGCTACACCGGGGAGCTGTTTTTT. Its translation is CARSVAGGGYTGELFF.

This clone was found a few times. V and J are TRBV7-9 and TRBJ2-5; weak D call: TRBD2 (6 bases). The CDR3 has 13 residues. V shed 3 bases and J shed 2 bases, with 7 bases lying between them. CDR1 and CDR2 from the germline V gene are SEHNR and FQNEAQ (reference sequence). CDR3 region: CASSLGGQETQYF. DNA for the CDR3: TGTGCCAGCAGCTTGGGGGGACAAGAGACCCAGTACTTC.

This chain connects TRBV6-1 to TRBJ1-5, with D hard to call. The CDR3 loop spans 13 amino acids. Trimming shortened V by 6 bases and J by 5 bases, and 11 bases separated the two germline ends. Germline CDR1 and CDR2: MNHNS and SASEGT. In DNA, the CDR3 is TGTGCCAGCAGCCCAGGTGGCCATCAGCCCCAGCATTTT. Its translation: CASSPGGHQPQHF.

J is TRBJ2-7 and V is TRBV4-1, with 9 nucleotides matching TRBD2. The V and J ends lost 2 bases and 4 bases, in that order; junction bases with no gene match: 0. CDR3 length: 13 amino acids. Germline assignment: CDR1 MGHRA and CDR2 YSYEKL. The CDR3 sequence: CASSQSGGYEQYF. The CDR3 DNA is TGCGCCAGCAGCCAAAGCGGGGGGTACGAGCAGTACTTC.

In this sample, this clone turned up once. The rearrangement joins TRBV2 to TRBJ1-1, with D hard to call. CDR1 is SNHLY, CDR2 FYNNEI, per germline. CDR3 length: 12 residues. V shed 3 bases and J shed 8 bases, with 10 bases lying between them. The CDR3 spells CASSEGGEEAFF. The CDR3 bases are TGTGCCAGCAGTGAGGGAGGAGAAGAAGCTTTCTTT.

The V call is TRBV5-4, the J call TRBJ2-7, with TRBD2 matching over 8 bases. V shed 4 bases and J 7 bases; nucleotides not matched to a gene: 10. CDR3 size: 14 residues. Germline-derived CDR1 and CDR2 are SGHNT and YYREEE (reference sequence). In DNA form, the CDR3 reads TGTGCCAGCAGCCACTACGGGGGGGCAGGAGAGCAGTACTTC. It specifies CASSHYGGAGEQYF.

The rearrangement links TRBV7-9 to TRBJ2-3; tentatively, D is TRBD2 (6 bases). The CDR3 loop spans 13 amino acids. V lost 5 bases to trimming and J lost 6 bases, with 12 bases between them. The V gene's germline CDR1 is SEHNR and CDR2 FQNEAQ (reference sequence). The CDR3 loop is CASSPLATDTQYF. The DNA for the CDR3 is TGTGCCAGCAGCCCCCTAGCGACCGATACGCAGTATTTT.

The chain joins TRBV4-1 to TRBJ2-7; 15 nucleotides line up with TRBD2. The V segment lost 4 bases and the J segment 2 bases; nucleotides outside the gene matches: 12. The CDR3 length is 19 residues. Germline loops: CDR1 MGHRA, CDR2 YSYEKL. The CDR3, as DNA: TGCGCCAGCAGCCTTACCTCCGGGACTAGCGGGAGGCCTCCCTACGAGCAGTACTTC. It specifies CASSLTSGTSGRPPYEQYF.

This rearrangement joins TRBV5-1 to TRBJ2-7, with unresolved D. V lost 7 bases and J lost 0, with 14 bases in between. The CDR3 consists of 14 residues. Germline CDR1 SGHRS, CDR2 YFSETQ. The CDR3 DNA reads TGCGCCAGCGTGCCGTATCCGAGCTCCTACGAGCAGTACTTC. Encoded protein: CASVPYPSSYEQYF.

J is TRBJ2-1 and V is TRBV7-9, with 9 bases identical to TRBD2. This CDR3 has 16 amino acids. The trim removed 1 base at V and 2 bases at J, leaving 3 bases unmatched. Germline lookup yields CDR1 SEHNR and CDR2 FQNEAQ (reference sequence). The CDR3: CASSLEASGTYNEQFF. CDR3 sequence (DNA): TGTGCCAGCAGCTTAGAGGCTAGCGGGACCTACAATGAGCAGTTCTTC.

This rearrangement joins TRBV7-9 to TRBJ2-1, with unresolved D. Trimming took off 1 base at V and 0 bases at J, with 10 bases between the two ends. The CDR3 has 16 residues. Germline CDR1 is SEHNR and CDR2 is FQNEAQ (reference sequence). The CDR3 DNA is TGTGCCAGCAGCTTAGGTTTTTGGAGCTCCTACAATGAGCAGTTCTTC. Encoded protein: CASSLGFWSSYNEQFF.

The chain links TRBV4-1 to TRBJ2-1; TRBD2 matches at 15 bases. Trimming took 3 bases from V and 12 from J; bases not matched to a gene: 6. From germline, CDR1 is MGHRA and CDR2 YSYEKL. CDR3 length: 15 amino acids. The DNA of the CDR3 is TGCGCCAGCAGCCACGGACTAGCGGGGGGGCCGTTGCAGTTCTTC. It specifies CASSHGLAGGPLQFF.

The V gene is TRBV7-9, the J gene TRBJ2-3; 9 positions match TRBD1. This CDR3 spans 16 amino acids. The germline gives CDR1 SEHNR, CDR2 FQNEAQ (reference sequence). The V and J ends lost 4 bases and 11 bases, in that order; junction bases with no gene match: 16. The CDR3 is CASSYEPGQGQGRQYF. The CDR3, as DNA: TGTGCCAGCAGCTACGAACCCGGACAGGGGCAAGGAAGGCAGTATTTT.

J is TRBJ2-7 and V is TRBV5-4; 7 bases are a match to TRBD2. Germline assignment: CDR1 SGHNT and CDR2 YYREEE (reference sequence). This CDR3 has 14 residues. V was clipped by 2 bases and J by 1 base; unmatched bases: 3. This CDR3 reads CASSFWGGSYEQYF. CDR3 sequence (DNA): TGTGCCAGCAGCTTTTGGGGGGGATCCTACGAGCAGTACTTC.

V and J are TRBV7-6 and TRBJ2-5; D is ambiguous. The CDR3 is 14 residues long. CDR1 SGHVS and CDR2 FNYEAQ come from the germline V gene. With 0 bases removed from V and 2 bases from J, the gap between germline ends came to 7 bases. This CDR3 reads CASSLAADQETQYF. CDR3 DNA sequence: TGTGCCAGCAGCTTAGCGGCGGATCAAGAGACCCAGTACTTC.

This clone was detected only a few times. The rearrangement joins TRBV11-2 to TRBJ2-3, with 7 bases aligning to TRBD2. The ends lost 4 bases at V and 2 bases at J; junction bases unmatched: 18. CDR3 size: 19 residues. Germline assignment: CDR1 SGHAT and CDR2 FQNNGV. CDR3 residues: CASSSPTTTLAGHTDTQYF. CDR3 nucleotide sequence: TGTGCCAGCAGCTCGCCTACCACGACTTTAGCGGGCCACACAGATACGCAGTATTTT.

V usage is TRBV19 and J usage is TRBJ1-1, with unresolved D. V dropped 1 base and J dropped 7 bases, with 13 bases sitting between them. The CDR3 is made up of 14 amino acids. Germline V gene sequence: CDR1 LNHDA, CDR2 SQIVND (reference sequence). The CDR3: CASSIASLLDEAFF. In DNA form, the CDR3 reads TGTGCCAGTAGTATAGCCAGCCTTTTGGATGAAGCTTTCTTT. Full variable domain (remainder filled in from reference TRBV19 and TRBJ1-1): DGGITQSPKYLFRKEGQNVTLSCEQNLNHDAMYWYRQDPGQGLRLIYYSQIVNDFQKGDIAEGYSVSREKKESFPLTVTSAQKNPTAFYLCASSIASLLDEAFFGQGTRLTVV.

The chain has TRBV7-6 and TRBJ1-2; TRBD1 matches at 8 bases. Germline CDR1 and CDR2: SGHVS and FNYEAQ. The CDR3 runs to 17 residues. Germline trimming cut 1 base from V and 4 bases from J; bases unmatched to any gene: 11. The CDR3 protein is CASSLDNGQGFPYGYTF. Written as DNA, the CDR3 is TGTGCCAGCAGCTTAGACAATGGACAGGGCTTTCCCTATGGCTACACCTTC.

The chain carries TRBV2 and TRBJ2-5, with 10 bases aligning to TRBD2. V shed 8 bases, J shed 5 bases, and the junction held 5 bases outside the gene matches. The CDR3 spans 13 residues. Germline-derived CDR1 and CDR2 are SNHLY and FYNNEI. The CDR3 is CASGTSVGETQYF. The DNA of the CDR3 is TGTGCCAGCGGGACTAGCGTCGGGGAGACCCAGTACTTC.

This clone has only one observation. The CDR3 bases are TGTGCCAGCAGCTTACCCCCAATAGGGGAAAACATTCAGTACTTC. This codes for CASSLPPIGENIQYF. The chain links TRBV7-9 to TRBJ2-4; tentatively, D is TRBD1 (5 bases). With 2 bases removed from V and 5 bases from J, the gap between germline ends came to 13 bases. The V gene's germline CDR1 is SEHNR and CDR2 FQNEAQ (reference sequence). CDR3 size: 15 residues.

V and J are TRBV6-1 and TRBJ2-7; weak D call: TRBD2 (5 bases). The V end was cut by 6 bases, the J end by 1 base, with 7 bases between. Germline V CDR1 and CDR2: MNHNS, SASEGT. This CDR3 has 12 residues. The CDR3, as DNA: TGTGCCAGCAGGACGGGGTCCTACGAGCAGTACTTC. Its protein product is CASRTGSYEQYF.

This clone was seen only a few times. This chain joins TRBV6-8 and TRBJ1-5; D is unclear. Germline V CDR1 and CDR2: MNHGY, SAAAGT. This CDR3 contains 14 residues. V was shortened by 5 bases and J by 2 bases, with 10 bases between the two germline ends. CDR3 in amino acids: CASSPVVGNQPQHF. The CDR3 bases are TGTGCCAGCAGTCCGGTTGTCGGCAATCAGCCCCAGCATTTT.

This chain uses TRBV18 with TRBJ2-1; D is unclear. V was cut by 3 bases and J by 4 bases, with 1 base left in between. Per the germline V gene, CDR1 is KGHSH and CDR2 is LQKENI. The CDR3 has 11 residues. CDR3 amino acids: CASSPYNEQFF. DNA for the CDR3: TGTGCCAGCTCACCTTACAATGAGCAGTTCTTC.

This sequence joins TRBV10-2 and TRBJ2-1, with 14 positions matching TRBD2. J lost 8 bases, V lost 2 bases, and 2 bases had no gene match. The CDR3 runs to 15 residues. The germline V gene has CDR1 WSHSY and CDR2 SAAADI. CDR3 nucleotides: TGCGCCAGCAGTGAGGGGACTAGCGGGGGAGATGAGCAGTTCTTC. Its translation is CASSEGTSGGDEQFF.

The J gene is TRBJ2-5, the V gene TRBV9; D unclear. Germline CDR1 SGDLS, CDR2 YYNGEE. V dropped 0 bases and J dropped 2 bases, with 11 bases sitting between them. The CDR3 extends over 15 amino acids. The CDR3 DNA follows: TGTGCCAGCAGCGTAGAGCCTTTAAAACAAGAGACCCAGTACTTC. It encodes CASSVEPLKQETQYF. Drawing the rest from reference TRBV9 and TRBJ2-5, the complete variable domain is DSGVTQTPKHLITATGQRVTLRCSPRSGDLSVYWYQQSLDQGLQFLIQYYNGEERAKGNILERFSAQQFPDLHSELNLSSLELGDSALYFCASSVEPLKQETQYFGPGTRLLVL.